In this sample, the clone carrying this TCR beta chain turned up a few times. No antigen is known for it. cDNA prepared by RNA extraction and subsequent reverse transcription served as the template for sequencing. The repertoire was sequenced with immunoSEQ multiplex PCR; TCRdb's copy has only in-frame clones and lacks some. The sample comprises 110,000 or so clones, roughly 56% of which are singletons, and under 3.5% rests with the top ten. The sample originates from a study of CD8+ T cells in alopecia areata. Between the trimmed V and J ends, which lost 8 bases and 7 bases, there was a span of 18 bases. The CDR3 is 15 amino acids. Germline CDR1 MNHNY, CDR2 SVGAGI (reference sequence). Study results and limitations: There were many expanded lesional clones persisting in scalp and blood during tofacitinib.

The treatment here: oral pan-JAK inhibitor, 5-10 mg twice daily. Obtained from alopecia areata patients were lesional scalp punch biopsies along with peripheral blood. Specimen: CD4+ T cells sorted from blood, collected at week 24, from a patient treated with tofacitinib. This TCR was sampled from a human donor with alopecia areata. The chain couples TRBV6-6 to TRBJ1-6, with no clear D. The CDR3 spells CASQPPGLQNSPLHF. CDR3 in DNA: TGTGCCAGCCAACCTCCTGGGCTTCAGAATTCACCCCTCCACTTT.